Here is one T cell receptor (beta chain) with its context. The table lists this clonotype with many counts. Its antigen specificity is not known. No per-base quality is available; no much larger clone lies one base away. The entry originates in a study of Graves' ophthalmopathy and Graves' hyperthyroidism (dated by TCRdb to between 2018 and 2020). A note on the overall study: A patient counted as having stable hyperthyroidism if there was no progression to ophthalmopathy within 18 months of follow-up. TCR beta repertoire signatures were used to distinguish Graves' ophthalmopathy from Graves' hyperthyroidism and to predict progression to ophthalmopathy. In total, some 130 blood samples were TCR-sequenced: around 42 ophthalmopathy, some 72 hyperthyroidism and approximately 17 hyperthyroidism-to-ophthalmopathy patients. Following sample collection, hyperthyroidism patients were given methimazole at a starting dose of 30 mg daily, and ophthalmopathy patients were given high-dose intravenous methylprednisolone. The independent validation cohort included 20 or so hyperthyroidism patients plus 17 patients who later progressed from hyperthyroidism to ophthalmopathy. To explore V-J signatures that separate ophthalmopathy from hyperthyroidism, a discovery set of about 100 patients was enrolled, consisting of about 45 with ophthalmopathy and about 60 with stable hyperthyroidism. In about six hyperthyroidism patients, T-cell repertoires of thyroid tissue and blood were compared.

Study-level results and caveats: Among expanded thyroid clonotypes with frequency above 0.001, most also showed up in blood, which suggests that blood repertoires may reflect the thyroid immune response. In validation, the model predicted ophthalmopathy progression with about 71% sensitivity and around 72% specificity; around twelve predicted patients were CT-confirmed with GO in a median of approximately 6.2 months. In cross-validation, the 13-signature model distinguished ophthalmopathy from stable hyperthyroidism with around 90% sensitivity and about 81% specificity, while in the test set the corresponding values were roughly 80% and 75%. No statistical method was used to set the sample size in advance, and the investigators knew which group each participant was assigned to.

For repertoire sequencing, the TCR beta CDR3 regions were amplified from RNA transcripts. The first round was an RT-PCR using HTBI primers with the Qiagen OneStep RT-PCR kit, and this first round was followed by a second-round multiplex PCR, then size selection and purification. The libraries underwent paired-end sequencing with 100 bp reads on an Illumina HiSeq2000. The authors' pipeline ran thus. Reads were processed with SOAPnuke, discarding reads with adapters, uncalled bases, mean Phred below 15, or no exact constant-primer or identifier match. High-quality paired reads were merged with COPE v1.2.5. Unique nucleotide sequences were defined as clonotypes and aligned to IMGT TRB V, D and J references using MiTCR v1.1. The analysis was limited to V-J combinations with a frequency above 0.0001, which together covered 99% to 99.2% of the repertoires. For each V-J combination, a TCR clonal expansion and chaos score was defined as the ratio of F50 clonal expansion to chaos observed in the TCRdist matrix. Features were reduced by Welch's t-statistics and random forest to around 13 V-J combinations, which fed a naive Bayes classifier. The similarity between thyroid and blood repertoires was quantified using the Morisita-Horn index. TCRdb reprocessed the public reads (quality trimming at Q25 with fastp, clone calling with MiXCR) and kept in-frame beta chains. Every distinct CDR3 protein forms one entry, paired with its most common genes and DNA. In this record, the V and J calls reflect TCRdb's handling and not the investigators' own analysis. The sample table holds around 1,200,000 distinct CDR3 sequences, of which about two fifths were seen once. Of the sample, roughly 11% is held by the ten largest clones.

Reading the germline V gene gives CDR1 SGHAT and CDR2 FQNNGV. Trimming costs V 3 bases and J 6 bases, and their ends lie 15 bases apart. The CDR3 goes from the cysteine to the phenylalanine over 15 residues. The kept DNA is CDR3 alone, 45 bases in frame from the first base. Patients with hyperthyroidism were aged 18 to 65 years, had been newly diagnosed, and had a disease duration of less than 2 months. Patients with other autoimmune diseases, uncontrolled infections, pregnancy or lactation were excluded from the study. Diagnosis relied on clinical symptoms, serum thyroxine, TRAb, thyroid ultrasound and orbital computed tomography. Total RNA was extracted using Trizol reagent, and RNA quality was checked on an Agilent 2100 Bioanalyzer.

This sequence was found in an adult man with Graves' hyperthyroidism. Sequenced material: peripheral blood or thyroid tissue (not recorded which). This sequence uses TRBV11-2 and TRBJ1-5, with TRBD1 perhaps the D gene, on 5 matching bases. The sequenced DNA: TGTGCCAGCAGCTTGCGAGGGGATCGGACTCAGCCCCAGCATTTT. Translated, it gives CASSLRGDRTQPQHF.